A single sample is the source of the 18 T cell receptor beta chains below, sequenced in a study of blood T cell repertoires in COVID-19. Only in-frame clones appear in the TCRdb table, and some are missing; sequencing was by immunoSEQ multiplex PCR. The data show hundreds of thousands of clones, approximately 90% seen once. Input material: peripheral blood. These receptors were obtained from a woman younger than 45 with active or convalescent COVID-19.

The chain joins TRBV12-3 or TRBV12-4 to TRBJ1-2; D is uncertain. Trimming took off 6 bases at V and 3 bases at J, with 11 bases between the two ends. This CDR3 contains 13 residues. CDR3 DNA sequence: TGTGCCAGCAGGGATAGTGGAGACTATGGCTACACCTTC. Protein sequence: CASRDSGDYGYTF.

This sequence joins TRBV2 and TRBJ2-5; D ambiguous. Looked up from germline, CDR1 is SNHLY and CDR2 is FYNNEI. This CDR3 is 12 amino acids long. Trimming pared 7 bases from V and 0 bases from J, leaving 6 bases between. CDR3 in DNA: TGTGCCAGCAATAACAACCAAGAGACCCAGTACTTC. Protein sequence: CASNNNQETQYF.

The chain carries TRBV5-1 and TRBJ1-2; 8 bases line up with TRBD1. V gave up 4 bases and J gave up 1 base; unmatched junction bases: 6. Germline CDR1 is SGHRS and CDR2 is YFSETQ. The CDR3 runs to 15 residues. For the CDR3, the DNA is TGCGCCAGCAGCCTCAGGGGGCACAATAACTATGGCTACACCTTC. Translating it yields CASSLRGHNNYGYTF. Combining the CDR3 with reference TRBV5-1 and TRBJ1-2 gives the whole variable domain KAGVTQTPRYLIKTRGQQVTLSCSPISGHRSVSWYQQTPGQGLQFLFEYFSETQRNKGNFPGRFSGRQFSNSRSEMNVSTLELGDSALYLCASSLRGHNNYGYTFGSGTRLTVV.

This sequence joins TRBV4-2 and TRBJ2-3, with D possibly being TRBD2 (5 bases). This CDR3 is built from 16 residues. V lost 1 base and J lost 5, with 16 bases in between. Looked up from germline, CDR1 is LGHNA and CDR2 is YNFKEQ. The CDR3 region has the DNA TGTGCCAGCAGCCAAGTCAAGGCGGGTATAGGAGATACGCAGTATTTT. Encoded protein: CASSQVKAGIGDTQYF.

Only one count was recorded for this clone. The chain employs TRBV2 and TRBJ2-1, with 11 bases identical to TRBD2. V lost 2 bases, J lost 5 bases, and 5 bases stayed unmatched. The germline V gene encodes CDR1 SNHLY and CDR2 FYNNEI. The length of the CDR3 is 16 residues. The CDR3: CASSEYIAGGNNEQFF. In DNA form, the CDR3 reads TGTGCCAGCAGTGAATATATAGCGGGAGGGAACAATGAGCAGTTCTTC. Full variable domain (remainder filled in from reference TRBV2 and TRBJ2-1): EPEVTQTPSHQVTQMGQEVILRCVPISNHLYFYWYRQILGQKVEFLVSFYNNEISEKSEIFDDQFSVERPDGSNFTLKIRSTKLEDSAMYFCASSEYIAGGNNEQFFGPGTRLTVL.

This clone was seen once. The chain has TRBV10-1 and TRBJ1-1; 8 bases map to TRBD1. The germline CDR1 and CDR2 sequences are WNHNN and SYGVQD (reference sequence). V lost 3 bases to trimming and J lost 9 bases; unmatched junction nucleotides: 6. The CDR3 is 13 residues long. CDR3: CASSDYQGAKAFF. CDR3 coding DNA: TGCGCCAGCAGTGATTATCAGGGGGCCAAAGCTTTCTTT.

The CDR3 region has the DNA TGCGCCAGCAGCCAAGATTGGGCTACCTACAATGAGCAGTTCTTC. Translated, it gives CASSQDWATYNEQFF. The genes are TRBV4-1 and TRBJ2-1, with unresolved D. Germline-derived CDR1 and CDR2 are MGHRA and YSYEKL. CDR3 length: 15 amino acids. Trimming took off 0 bases at V and 2 bases at J, with 8 bases between the two ends.

V gene TRBV19 combines with J gene TRBJ2-2, with 10 bases fitting TRBD2. The CDR3 runs 15 residues. With V trimmed by 5 bases and J by 6 bases, 6 bases remained unmatched. The germline V gene encodes CDR1 LNHDA and CDR2 SQIVND (reference sequence). CDR3 protein: CASSVTSGIAGELFF. The CDR3 bases are TGTGCCAGTAGTGTTACTAGCGGGATAGCCGGGGAGCTGTTTTTT.

The V and J genes are TRBV12-3 or TRBV12-4 and TRBJ2-5; 9 nucleotides match TRBD2. V was pared by 7 bases and J by 6 bases, with 3 bases of the junction left unmatched. The CDR3 totals 12 residues. CDR3 nucleotides: TGTGCCAGCACCACTAGCGGGCAGACCCAGTACTTC. Its translation: CASTTSGQTQYF.

The rearrangement joins TRBV7-9 to TRBJ1-5, with TRBD1 matching over 7 bases. The CDR3 is made up of 17 amino acids. Trimming took 3 bases from V and 5 from J; bases not matched to a gene: 13. CDR1 and CDR2 (germline): SEHNR, FQNEAQ (reference sequence). The CDR3 reads CASSFDRDVPSDQPQHF. In DNA, the CDR3 is TGTGCCAGCAGCTTCGACAGGGACGTCCCCTCCGATCAGCCCCAGCATTTT. Drawing the rest from reference TRBV7-9 and TRBJ1-5, the complete variable domain is DTGVSQNPRHKITKRGQNVTFRCDPISEHNRLYWYRQTLGQGPEFLTYFQNEAQLEKSRLLSDRFSAERPKGSFSTLEIQRTEQGDSAMYLCASSFDRDVPSDQPQHFGDGTRLSIL.

This clone was detected once. This chain links TRBV6-6 with TRBJ2-1, with D possibly matching TRBD2 (7 bases). Trimming took 5 bases from V and 2 from J, leaving 22 bases between them. The CDR3 is 18 residues long. Germline V gives CDR1 MNHNY, CDR2 SVGAGI (reference sequence). This CDR3 is CASSHPPGWGGTYNEQFF. CDR3 sequence (DNA): TGTGCCAGCAGTCACCCCCCCGGTTGGGGGGGCACCTACAATGAGCAGTTCTTC.

This rearrangement joins TRBV6-5 to TRBJ1-1; D call uncertain. The CDR3 spans 11 residues. Trimming shortened V by 7 bases and J by 7 bases, and 10 bases separated the two germline ends. CDR1 MNHEY and CDR2 SVGAGI come from the germline V gene. The CDR3 nucleotides read TGTGCCAGCACCACGGAGAGTGAAGCTTTCTTT. Translated, it gives CASTTESEAFF.

The chain is built from TRBV9 and TRBJ1-6; D is possibly TRBD1 (5 bases). V dropped 2 bases and J dropped 5 bases, with 5 bases sitting between them. Germline V gene data show CDR1 as SGDLS and CDR2 as YYNGEE. The CDR3 is 13 residues long. The CDR3, as DNA: TGTGCCAGCAGCGTGACAGATAATTCACCCCTCCACTTT. It yields the protein CASSVTDNSPLHF.

The chain has TRBV5-6 and TRBJ1-2; 8 bases align to TRBD1. V was clipped by 5 bases and J by 4 bases; unmatched bases: 16. CDR1 and CDR2 from the germline V gene are SGHDT and YYEEEE. The CDR3 runs to 17 residues. CDR3 sequence: CASRIGRQGLDPYGYTF. CDR3 bases: TGTGCCAGCAGGATTGGGAGACAGGGGTTAGACCCCTATGGCTACACCTTC.

The CDR3 nucleotides are TGTGCCAGCAGCTTGGCCACGGGTTACACAGATACGCAGTATTTT. Translated: CASSLATGYTDTQYF. This chain connects TRBV5-6 to TRBJ2-3; D uncertain. CDR1 is SGHDT and CDR2 is YYEEEE in the germline V gene. The CDR3 has 15 amino acids. The germline V and J ends were trimmed by 0 bases and 2 bases, with 10 bases remaining between them.

The V call is TRBV29-1, the J call TRBJ2-3; 9 nucleotides line up with TRBD2. From germline, CDR1 is SQVTM and CDR2 ANQGSEA. The CDR3 consists of 13 residues. The DNA of the CDR3 is TGCGCGGGGGCTAGCGGGATCCCTGATACGCAGTATTTT. This gives the protein CAGASGIPDTQYF.

V is TRBV29-1 and J is TRBJ2-7; TRBD2 matches at 11 bases. V lost 6 bases, J lost 1 base, and 2 bases stayed unmatched. In germline, CDR1 is SQVTM, CDR2 ANQGSEA. This CDR3 is 13 amino acids long. The CDR3 nucleotides are TGCAGCGTCTGGACTAGCGGGTCCTACGAGCAGTACTTC. Translating it yields CSVWTSGSYEQYF.

V is TRBV19 and J is TRBJ1-2, with TRBD1 identical over 9 bases. This CDR3 is 13 amino acids long. Unmatched junction bases numbered 6, after V lost 9 bases and J lost 4 bases. The germline CDR1 and CDR2 sequences are LNHDA and SQIVND (reference sequence). The CDR3 DNA reads as TGTGCCAGGAAGACAGGGGGAAGCTATGGCTACACCTTC. It encodes CARKTGGSYGYTF.